This T cell receptor (beta chain) was sequenced in a study of cytomegalovirus exposure and HLA in healthy donors. Broader study findings: Despite most TCR sequences being rare, some public TCRs occurred in many donors. Researchers catalogued 160 or so TCR beta chains as cytomegalovirus-associated.

Only in-frame clones appear in the TCRdb table, and some are missing; sequencing was by immunoSEQ multiplex PCR. The profile shows 50,000 to 80,000 clones, more than 85% of them singletons. Notes on this clone: The antigen remains unidentified.

CDR1 MGHRA and CDR2 YSYEKL come from the germline V gene. The CDR3 is 12 amino acids. Sequenced: PBMCs. The chain combines TRBV4-1 with TRBJ2-1; tentatively, D is TRBD1 (5 bases). This clonotype was sampled from a woman under 30 in good health and CMV-seronegative. The CDR3 protein is CAGRNYGNEQFF. The CDR3 coding sequence is TGCGCGGGGCGGAATTATGGCAATGAGCAGTTCTTC.